The clone carrying this T cell receptor beta chain was seen many times. What it recognizes is unknown. These data come from a study of regulatory T cells in long-lasting Graves disease. Notes on the study in general: Clonotypes that were public and shared totalled approximately 2,800 in persistent patients versus over 800 in new patients.

Relying on iRepertoire HTBI primers and Arm-PCR of CDR3 regions, the team built TCR beta libraries. One entry per CDR3 protein results from TCRdb running MiXCR on the multiplex PCR reads. The sample holds about 240,000 distinct CDR3 sequences, 20% seen once. The time point here: newly diagnosed GD, antithyroid drugs for less than 3 months. There was RNA extracted from PBMCs, and the TCR library was made from it. This TCR came from a female donor with Graves disease. The sample consisted of peripheral blood mononuclear cells (PBMCs), taken at new diagnosis, from a patient treated with antithyroid drugs.

The CDR3 here is CAGGYGMFLNTEAFF. The CDR3 DNA follows: TGTGCCGGAGGATACGGGATGTTCTTGAACACTGAAGCTTTCTTT. The genes are TRBV30 and TRBJ1-1; no clear D gene. Germline-derived CDR1 and CDR2 are GTSNPN and SVGIG (reference sequence). The CDR3 consists of 15 residues. V shed 8 bases and J shed 0 bases, with 19 bases lying between them.